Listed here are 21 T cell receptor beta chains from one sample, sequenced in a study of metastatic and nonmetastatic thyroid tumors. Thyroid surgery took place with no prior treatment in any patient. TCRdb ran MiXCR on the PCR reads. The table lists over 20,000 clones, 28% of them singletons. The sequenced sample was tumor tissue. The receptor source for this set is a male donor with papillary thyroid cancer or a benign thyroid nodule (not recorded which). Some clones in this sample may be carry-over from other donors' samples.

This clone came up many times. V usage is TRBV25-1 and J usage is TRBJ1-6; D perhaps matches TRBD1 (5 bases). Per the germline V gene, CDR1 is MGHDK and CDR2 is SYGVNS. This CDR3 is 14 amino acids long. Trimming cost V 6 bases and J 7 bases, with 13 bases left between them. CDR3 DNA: TGTGCCAGCAGCCCCGGGACGTTAAATTCACCCCTCCACTTT. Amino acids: CASSPGTLNSPLHF.

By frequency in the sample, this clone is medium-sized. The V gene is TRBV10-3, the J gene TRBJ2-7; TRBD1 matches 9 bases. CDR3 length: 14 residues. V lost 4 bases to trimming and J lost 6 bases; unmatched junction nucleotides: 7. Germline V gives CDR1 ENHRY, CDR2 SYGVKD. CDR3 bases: TGTGCCATCAGTGCGACGGACAGGGGAGGCGAGCAGTACTTC. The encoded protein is CAISATDRGGEQYF.

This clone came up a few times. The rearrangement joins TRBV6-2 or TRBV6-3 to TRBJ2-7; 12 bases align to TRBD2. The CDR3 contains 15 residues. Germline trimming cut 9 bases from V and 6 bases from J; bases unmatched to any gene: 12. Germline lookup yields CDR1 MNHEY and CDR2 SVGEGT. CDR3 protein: CASSNLGLAGIEQYF. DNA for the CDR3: TGTGCCAGTTCGAACTTGGGACTAGCGGGCATCGAGCAGTACTTC.

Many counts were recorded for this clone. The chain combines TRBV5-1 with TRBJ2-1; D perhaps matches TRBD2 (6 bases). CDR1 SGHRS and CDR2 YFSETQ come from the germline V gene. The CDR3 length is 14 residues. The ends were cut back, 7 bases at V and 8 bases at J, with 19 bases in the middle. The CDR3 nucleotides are TGCGCCAGCGGCCGGGAGCAGCGCGGCGATGAGCAGTTCTTC. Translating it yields CASGREQRGDEQFF.

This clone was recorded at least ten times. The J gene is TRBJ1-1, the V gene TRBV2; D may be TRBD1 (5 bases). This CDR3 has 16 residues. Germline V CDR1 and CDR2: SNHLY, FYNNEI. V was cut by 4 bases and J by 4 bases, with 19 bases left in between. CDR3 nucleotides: TGTGCCAGCAGTGGGTCGTGGGGGGGTAGAATCACTGAAGCTTTCTTT. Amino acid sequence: CASSGSWGGRITEAFF.

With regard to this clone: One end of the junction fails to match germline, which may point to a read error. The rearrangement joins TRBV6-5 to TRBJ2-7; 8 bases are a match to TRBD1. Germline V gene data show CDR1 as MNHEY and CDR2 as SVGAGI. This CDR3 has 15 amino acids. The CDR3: CASSYPQDRGYEQYF. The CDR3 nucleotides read TGTGCCAGTAGTTACCCCCAAGACAGGGGATACGAGCAGTACTTC.

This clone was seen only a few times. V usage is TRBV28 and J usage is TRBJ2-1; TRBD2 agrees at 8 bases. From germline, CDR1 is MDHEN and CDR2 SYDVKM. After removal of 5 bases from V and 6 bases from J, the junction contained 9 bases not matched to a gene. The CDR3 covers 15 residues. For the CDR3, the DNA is TGTGCCAGCAGTCCCCTCGCGGGAGGCTCCAATGAGCAGTTCTTC. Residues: CASSPLAGGSNEQFF.

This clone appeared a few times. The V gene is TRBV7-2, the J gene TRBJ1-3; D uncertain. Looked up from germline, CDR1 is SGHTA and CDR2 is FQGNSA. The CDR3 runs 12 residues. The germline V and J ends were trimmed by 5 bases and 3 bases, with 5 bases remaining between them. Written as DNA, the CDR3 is TGTGCCAGCAGCACTAATGGAAACACCATATATTTT. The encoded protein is CASSTNGNTIYF.

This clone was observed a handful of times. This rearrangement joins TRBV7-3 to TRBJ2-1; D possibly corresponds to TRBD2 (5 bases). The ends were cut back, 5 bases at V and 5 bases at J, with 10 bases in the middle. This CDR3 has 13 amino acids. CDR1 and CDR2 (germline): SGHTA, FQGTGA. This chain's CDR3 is CASSVDGDNEQFF. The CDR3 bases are TGTGCCAGCAGCGTAGACGGGGACAATGAGCAGTTCTTC.

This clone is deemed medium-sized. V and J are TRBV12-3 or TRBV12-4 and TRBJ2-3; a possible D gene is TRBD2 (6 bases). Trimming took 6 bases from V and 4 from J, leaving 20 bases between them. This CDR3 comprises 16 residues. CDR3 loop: CASSPSEGGESDTQYF. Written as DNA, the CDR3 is TGTGCCAGCAGCCCTTCTGAGGGAGGAGAGTCAGATACGCAGTATTTT.

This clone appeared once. CDR3 DNA: TGTGCCAGCACCGCGTTCCTCAACACCTACGGAGGCCCTCCGACCGGTACGCAGTATTTT. Translating it yields CASTAFLNTYGGPPTGTQYF. This sequence joins TRBV25-1 and TRBJ2-3; tentatively, D is TRBD2 (5 bases). This CDR3 has 20 residues. The germline V gene has CDR1 MGHDK and CDR2 SYGVNS. Trimming removed 7 bases from V and 8 bases from J, with 37 bases in between.

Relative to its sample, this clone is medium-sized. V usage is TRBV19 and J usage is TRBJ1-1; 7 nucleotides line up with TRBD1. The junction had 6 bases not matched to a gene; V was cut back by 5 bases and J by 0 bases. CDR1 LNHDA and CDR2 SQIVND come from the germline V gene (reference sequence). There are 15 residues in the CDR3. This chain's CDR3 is CASSSRGNMNTEAFF. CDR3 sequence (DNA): TGTGCCAGTAGTTCCAGGGGGAACATGAACACTGAAGCTTTCTTT.

CDR3 residues: CASSEGTGASGNTIYF. As DNA, the CDR3 is TGCGCCAGCAGTGAAGGGACAGGGGCCTCTGGAAACACCATATATTTT. The chain recombines TRBV10-2 with TRBJ1-3; 10 nucleotides agree with TRBD1. Germline V gene sequence: CDR1 WSHSY, CDR2 SAAADI. The CDR3 runs 16 residues. V was pared by 3 bases and J by 0 bases, with 2 bases of the junction left unmatched.

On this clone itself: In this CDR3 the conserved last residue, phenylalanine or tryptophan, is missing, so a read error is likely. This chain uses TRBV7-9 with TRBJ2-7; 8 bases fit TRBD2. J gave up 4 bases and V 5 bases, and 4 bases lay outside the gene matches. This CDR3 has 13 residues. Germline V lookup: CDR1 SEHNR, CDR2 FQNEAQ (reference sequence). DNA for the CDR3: TGTGCCAGCAGCACGGGGGGGGGTTACGAGCAGTACCTC. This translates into CASSTGGGYEQYL.

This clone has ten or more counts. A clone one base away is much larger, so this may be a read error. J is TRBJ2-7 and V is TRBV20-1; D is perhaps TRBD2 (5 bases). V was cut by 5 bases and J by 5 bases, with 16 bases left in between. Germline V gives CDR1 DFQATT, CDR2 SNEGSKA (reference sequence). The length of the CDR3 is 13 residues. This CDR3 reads CSAPLLAWDEQYF. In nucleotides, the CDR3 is TGCAGTGCTCCACTTTTAGCGTGGGACGAGCAGTACTTC.

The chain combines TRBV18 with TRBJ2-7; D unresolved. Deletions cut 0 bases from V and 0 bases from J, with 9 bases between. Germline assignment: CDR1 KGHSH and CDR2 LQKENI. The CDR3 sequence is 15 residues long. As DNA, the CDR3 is TGTGCCAGCTCACCACCGTCCGCGGTCTCCTACGAGCAGTACTTC. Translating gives CASSPPSAVSYEQYF.

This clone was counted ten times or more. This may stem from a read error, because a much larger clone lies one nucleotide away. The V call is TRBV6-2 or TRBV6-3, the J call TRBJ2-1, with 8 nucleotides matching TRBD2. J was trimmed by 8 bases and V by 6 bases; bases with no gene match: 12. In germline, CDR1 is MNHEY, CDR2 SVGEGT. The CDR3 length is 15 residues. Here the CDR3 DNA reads TGTGCCAGCAGCCCCGGACGGCGGGAGGCTGATGAGCAGTTCTTC. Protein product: CASSPGRREADEQFF.

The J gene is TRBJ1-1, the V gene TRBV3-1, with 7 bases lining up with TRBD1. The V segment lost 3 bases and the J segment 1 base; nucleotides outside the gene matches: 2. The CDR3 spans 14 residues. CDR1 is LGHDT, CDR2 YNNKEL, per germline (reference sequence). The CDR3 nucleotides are TGTGCCAGCAGCCACAGGGGGAGGAACACTGAAGCTTTCTTT. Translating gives CASSHRGRNTEAFF.

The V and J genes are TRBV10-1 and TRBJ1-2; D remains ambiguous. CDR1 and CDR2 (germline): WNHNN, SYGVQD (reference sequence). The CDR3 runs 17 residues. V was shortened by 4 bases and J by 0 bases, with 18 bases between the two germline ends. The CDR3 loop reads CASSVLGVLEANYGYTF. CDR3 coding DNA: TGCGCCAGCAGTGTTCTTGGAGTTTTAGAAGCTAACTATGGCTACACCTTC.

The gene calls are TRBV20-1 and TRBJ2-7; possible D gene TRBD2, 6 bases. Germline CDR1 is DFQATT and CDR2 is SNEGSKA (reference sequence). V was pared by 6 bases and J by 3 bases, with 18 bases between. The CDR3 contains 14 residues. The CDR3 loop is CSAPPFAGNYEQYF. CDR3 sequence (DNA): TGCAGTGCCCCCCCCTTCGCGGGGAACTACGAGCAGTACTTC.

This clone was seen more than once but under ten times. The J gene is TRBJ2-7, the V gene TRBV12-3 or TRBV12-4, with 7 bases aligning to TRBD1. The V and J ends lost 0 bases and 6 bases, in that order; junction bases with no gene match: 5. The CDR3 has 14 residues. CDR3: CASSLAGQTCEQYF. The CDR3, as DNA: TGTGCCAGCAGTTTAGCGGGACAGACCTGCGAGCAGTACTTC.